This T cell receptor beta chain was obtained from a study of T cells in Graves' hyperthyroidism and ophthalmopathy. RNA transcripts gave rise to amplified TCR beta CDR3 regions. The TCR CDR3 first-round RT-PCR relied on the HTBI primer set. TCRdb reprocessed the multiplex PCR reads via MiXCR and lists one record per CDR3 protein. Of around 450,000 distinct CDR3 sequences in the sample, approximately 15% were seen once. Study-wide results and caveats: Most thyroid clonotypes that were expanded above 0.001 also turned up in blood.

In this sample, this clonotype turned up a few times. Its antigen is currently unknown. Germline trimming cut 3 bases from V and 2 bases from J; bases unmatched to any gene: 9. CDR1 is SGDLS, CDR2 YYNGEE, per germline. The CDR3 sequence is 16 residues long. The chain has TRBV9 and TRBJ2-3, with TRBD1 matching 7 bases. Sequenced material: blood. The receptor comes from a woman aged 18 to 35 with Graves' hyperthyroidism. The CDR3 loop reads CASSGSAGTDTDTQYF. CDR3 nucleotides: TGTGCCAGCAGCGGGTCCGCCGGGACAGACACAGATACGCAGTATTTT.